This T cell receptor (beta chain) was recorded in a study of cytomegalovirus exposure and HLA in healthy donors. As for the study in general: The study's early data release held tens of millions of unique TCRs from HLA-typed donors.

This clone was detected only a few times. What it binds is unknown. 60 Vbeta and 13 Jbeta primers were used in PCR. Authors' processing steps: As a later analysis found, there were approximately 80 million unique TCR beta chains, of which roughly 11 million were shared. The repertoire was sequenced with immunoSEQ multiplex PCR; TCRdb's copy has only in-frame clones and lacks some. D and trimming were read from the DNA, whereas the V and J calls and clone size are those reported in that table. The repertoire includes over 120,000 clones, 8.5% to 10% of them detected once, and approximately 1.7% sits in the top ten. Germline CDR1 reads MDHEN; CDR2 reads SYDVKM. Trimming took 8 bases from V and 4 from J, leaving 12 bases between them. The CDR3 has 13 residues. Study-wide points: Roughly 170 TCR beta chains were listed as cytomegalovirus-associated. Later on, a genetic analysis was performed. It linked a missense variant in DCLRE1C with V- and J-gene trimming of TCR beta.

The source material was PBMCs. The chain carries TRBV28 and TRBJ2-1; D might be TRBD1 (5 bases). This clonotype was sampled from a man aged 50-60 years in good health and CMV-seronegative. In DNA form, the CDR3 reads TGTGCCAGCTGTACCCCAGGGTACAATGAGCAGTTCTTC. Encoded protein: CASCTPGYNEQFF.